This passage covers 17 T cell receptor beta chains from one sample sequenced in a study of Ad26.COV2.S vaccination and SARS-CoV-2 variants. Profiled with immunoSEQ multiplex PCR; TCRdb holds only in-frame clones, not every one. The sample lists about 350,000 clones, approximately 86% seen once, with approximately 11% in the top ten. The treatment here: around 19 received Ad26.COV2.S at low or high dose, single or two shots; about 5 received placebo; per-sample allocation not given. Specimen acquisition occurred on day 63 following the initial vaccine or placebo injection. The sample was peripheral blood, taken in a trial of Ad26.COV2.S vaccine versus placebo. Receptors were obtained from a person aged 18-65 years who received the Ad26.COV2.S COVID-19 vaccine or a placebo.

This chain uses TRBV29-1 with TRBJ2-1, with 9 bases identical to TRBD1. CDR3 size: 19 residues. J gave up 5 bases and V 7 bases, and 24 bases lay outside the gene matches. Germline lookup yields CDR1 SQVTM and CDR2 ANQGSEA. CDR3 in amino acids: CSAAMGQGLISLENNEQFF. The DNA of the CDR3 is TGCAGCGCTGCCATGGGACAGGGCCTAATCTCCCTTGAAAACAATGAGCAGTTCTTC.

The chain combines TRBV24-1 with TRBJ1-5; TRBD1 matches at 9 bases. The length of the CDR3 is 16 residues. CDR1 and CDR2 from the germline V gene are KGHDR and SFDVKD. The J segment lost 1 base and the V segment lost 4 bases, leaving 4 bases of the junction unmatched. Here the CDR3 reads CATSDPGQGSNQPQHF. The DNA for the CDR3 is TGTGCCACCAGTGACCCTGGACAGGGGAGCAATCAGCCCCAGCATTTT.

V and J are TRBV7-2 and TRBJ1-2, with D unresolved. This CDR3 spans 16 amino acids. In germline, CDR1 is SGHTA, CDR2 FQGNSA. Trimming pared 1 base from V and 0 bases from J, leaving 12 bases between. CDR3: CASSLDAGGTNYGYTF. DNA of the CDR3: TGTGCCAGCAGCTTAGATGCGGGCGGGACTAACTATGGCTACACCTTC.

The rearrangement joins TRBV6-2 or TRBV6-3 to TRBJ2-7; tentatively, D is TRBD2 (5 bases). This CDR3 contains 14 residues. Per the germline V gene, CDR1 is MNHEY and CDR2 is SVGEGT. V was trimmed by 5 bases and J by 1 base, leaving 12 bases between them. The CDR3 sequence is CASSAGLNSYEQYF. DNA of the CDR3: TGTGCCAGCAGTGCAGGACTGAATTCCTACGAGCAGTACTTC.

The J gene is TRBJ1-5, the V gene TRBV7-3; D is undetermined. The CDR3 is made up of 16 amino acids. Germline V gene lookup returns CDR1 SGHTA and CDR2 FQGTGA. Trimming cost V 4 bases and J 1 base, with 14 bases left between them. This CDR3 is CASSSRTLRSNQPQHF. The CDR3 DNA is TGTGCCAGCAGCTCCAGGACTCTGAGGAGCAATCAGCCCCAGCATTTT.

The CDR3 spells CAISDNLNTEAFF. The CDR3 coding sequence is TGTGCCATCAGTGATAACCTGAACACTGAAGCTTTCTTT. The rearrangement uses TRBV10-3 and TRBJ1-1; no clear D gene. V was shortened by 3 bases and J by 0 bases, with 5 bases between the two germline ends. The germline V gene has CDR1 ENHRY and CDR2 SYGVKD. The CDR3 covers 13 residues.

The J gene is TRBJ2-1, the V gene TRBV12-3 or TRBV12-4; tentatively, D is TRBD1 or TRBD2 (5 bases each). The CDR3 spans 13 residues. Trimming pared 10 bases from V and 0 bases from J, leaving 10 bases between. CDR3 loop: CATGTSSYNEQFF. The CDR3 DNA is TGTGCCACCGGGACGAGCTCCTACAATGAGCAGTTCTTC.

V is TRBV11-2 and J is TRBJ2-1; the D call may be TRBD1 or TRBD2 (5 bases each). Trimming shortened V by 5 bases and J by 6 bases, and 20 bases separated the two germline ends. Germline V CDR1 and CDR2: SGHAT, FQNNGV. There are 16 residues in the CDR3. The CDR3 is CASSQGAGMLSNEQFF. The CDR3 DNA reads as TGTGCCAGCAGCCAAGGGGCGGGTATGCTTAGCAATGAGCAGTTCTTC.

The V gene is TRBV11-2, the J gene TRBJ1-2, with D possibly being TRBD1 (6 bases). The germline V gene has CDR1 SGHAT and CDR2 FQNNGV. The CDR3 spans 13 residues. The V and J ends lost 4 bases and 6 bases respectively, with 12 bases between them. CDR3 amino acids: CASSSQQGNGYTF. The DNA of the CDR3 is TGTGCCAGCAGCTCCCAACAGGGAAATGGCTACACCTTC.

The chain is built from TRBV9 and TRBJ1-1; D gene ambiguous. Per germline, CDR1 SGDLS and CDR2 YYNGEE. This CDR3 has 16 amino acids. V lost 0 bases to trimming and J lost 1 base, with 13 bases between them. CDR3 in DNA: TGTGCCAGCAGCGTAGCCCCAGGTGTACAGAACACTGAAGCTTTCTTT. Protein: CASSVAPGVQNTEAFF.

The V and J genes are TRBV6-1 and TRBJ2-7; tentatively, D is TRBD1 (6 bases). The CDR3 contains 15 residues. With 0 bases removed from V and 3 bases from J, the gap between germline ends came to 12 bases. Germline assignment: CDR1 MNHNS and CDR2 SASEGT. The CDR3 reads CASSEALWTDYEQYF. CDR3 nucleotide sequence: TGTGCCAGCAGTGAAGCGCTCTGGACAGACTACGAGCAGTACTTC.

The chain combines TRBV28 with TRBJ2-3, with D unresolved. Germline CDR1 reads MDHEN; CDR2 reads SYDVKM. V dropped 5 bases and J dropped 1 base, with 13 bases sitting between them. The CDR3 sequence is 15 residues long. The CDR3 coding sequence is TGTGCCAGCAGTCCCCGGACGCACGGCACAGATACGCAGTATTTT. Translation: CASSPRTHGTDTQYF.

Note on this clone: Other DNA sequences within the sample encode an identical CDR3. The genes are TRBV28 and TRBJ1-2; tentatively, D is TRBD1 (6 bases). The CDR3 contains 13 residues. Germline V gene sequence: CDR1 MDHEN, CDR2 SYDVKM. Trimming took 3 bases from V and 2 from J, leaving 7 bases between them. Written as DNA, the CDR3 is TGTGCCAGCAGTTTTGGACAGAACTATGGCTACACCTTC. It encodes CASSFGQNYGYTF.

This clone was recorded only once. The CDR3 DNA reads TGTGCCAGCAGATCGGGACAGCTTAATTCACCCCTCCACTTT. It yields the protein CASRSGQLNSPLHF. The chain is built from TRBV6-5 and TRBJ1-6; 7 bases line up with TRBD1. V lost 6 bases, J lost 6 bases, and 5 bases stayed unmatched. This CDR3 spans 14 amino acids. Germline CDR1 MNHEY, CDR2 SVGAGI.

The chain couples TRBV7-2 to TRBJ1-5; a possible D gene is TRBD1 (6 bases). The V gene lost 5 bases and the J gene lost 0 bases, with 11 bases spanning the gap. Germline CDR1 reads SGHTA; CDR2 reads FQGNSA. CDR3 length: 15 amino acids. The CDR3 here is CASSLGQYSNQPQHF. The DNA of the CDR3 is TGTGCCAGCAGCCTAGGACAGTATAGCAATCAGCCCCAGCATTTT.

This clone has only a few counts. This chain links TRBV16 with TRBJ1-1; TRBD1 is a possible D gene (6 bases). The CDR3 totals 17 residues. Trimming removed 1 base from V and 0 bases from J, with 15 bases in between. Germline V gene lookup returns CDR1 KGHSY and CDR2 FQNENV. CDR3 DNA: TGTGCCAGCAGCCAATACACAGGGATTACGGTGAACACTGAAGCTTTCTTT. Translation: CASSQYTGITVNTEAFF.

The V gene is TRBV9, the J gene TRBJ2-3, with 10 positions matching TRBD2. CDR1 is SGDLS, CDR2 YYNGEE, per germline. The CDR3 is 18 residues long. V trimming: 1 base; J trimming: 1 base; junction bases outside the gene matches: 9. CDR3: CASSVFGGLATRTDTQYF. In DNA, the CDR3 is TGTGCCAGCAGCGTATTCGGGGGACTAGCGACCCGCACAGATACGCAGTATTTT.